Each of the 13 T cell receptor beta chains below was sequenced from the same sample in a study of T cell responses to AZD1222 COVID-19 vaccine (dated by TCRdb to about 2021). Libraries were made using the immunoSEQ multiplex PCR assay. Sourced from immuneACCESS, this table was stored by TCRdb with only in-frame sequences that have V and J called. A share of the clones is absent; for the studies checked, an unresolved V gene accounts for under half, and the remainder has no known explanation. Recorded for this sample are approximately 110,000 clones; about 95% of them occurred a single time. The ten largest clones take up around 2% of the sample. Per the publication, the time point label means: baseline before first vaccination. Sequencing was performed on peripheral blood, taken on day 0 of AZD1222 vaccination. These receptors were obtained from an adult in good health.

The chain joins TRBV4-3 to TRBJ2-6; D is unresolved. V lost 3 bases and J 1 base, leaving 7 bases between the germline ends. The CDR3 length is 15 residues. Germline CDR1 and CDR2: LGHNA and YSLEER. The CDR3: CASSQFGSGANVLTF. The CDR3 region has the DNA TGCGCCAGCAGCCAGTTTGGGTCTGGGGCCAACGTCCTGACTTTC.

The rearrangement uses TRBV6-5 and TRBJ1-1; 7 nucleotides match TRBD1. Germline V gene sequence: CDR1 MNHEY, CDR2 SVGAGI. V lost 6 bases and J lost 1; bases outside the gene matches: 5. There are 14 residues in the CDR3. CDR3 region: CASRTGTANTEAFF. CDR3 bases: TGTGCCAGCAGGACCGGGACAGCGAACACTGAAGCTTTCTTT.

The rearrangement joins TRBV28 to TRBJ1-6; TRBD1 agrees at 12 bases. The CDR3 consists of 18 residues. The J segment lost 4 bases and the V segment lost 7 bases, leaving 11 bases of the junction unmatched. Looked up from germline, CDR1 is MDHEN and CDR2 is SYDVKM. CDR3 protein: CASTLTGQGASYNSPLHF. CDR3 nucleotide sequence: TGTGCCAGCACCTTAACGGGACAGGGGGCGTCTTATAATTCACCCCTCCACTTT. The complete variable domain, with remaining parts taken from reference TRBV28 and TRBJ1-6, reads DVKVTQSSRYLVKRTGEKVFLECVQDMDHENMFWYRQDPGLGLRLIYFSYDVKMKEKGDIPEGYSVSREKKERFSLILESASTNQTSMYLCASTLTGQGASYNSPLHFGNGTRLTVT.

The rearrangement joins TRBV27 to TRBJ1-1; perhaps TRBD1 as D (5 bases). CDR3 length equals 16 residues. Germline V CDR1 and CDR2: MNHEY, SMNVEV (reference sequence). V was shortened by 5 bases and J by 1 base, with 17 bases between the two germline ends. CDR3 nucleotides: TGTGCCAGCAGTCTAAAAAGGAAAACAGGGAACACTGAAGCTTTCTTT. Protein sequence: CASSLKRKTGNTEAFF.

J is TRBJ2-5 and V is TRBV18; TRBD2 agrees at 7 bases. This CDR3 is built from 14 residues. V lost 3 bases to trimming and J lost 1 base; unmatched junction nucleotides: 2. Germline V lookup: CDR1 KGHSH, CDR2 LQKENI. CDR3 protein: CASSPRTSQETQYF. The DNA for the CDR3 is TGTGCCAGCTCACCCCGGACTAGCCAAGAGACCCAGTACTTC.

The V and J genes are TRBV4-3 and TRBJ2-1; either TRBD1 or TRBD2 may fit D (5 bases each). Germline V gene sequence: CDR1 LGHNA, CDR2 YSLEER. V dropped 0 bases and J dropped 2 bases, with 8 bases sitting between them. The CDR3 is made up of 15 amino acids. The CDR3, as DNA: TGCGCCAGCAGCCAAGAATGGGGGACCTACAATGAGCAGTTCTTC. This gives the protein CASSQEWGTYNEQFF.

This clone showed up just once. The rearrangement links TRBV27 to TRBJ1-1, with TRBD1 as a possible D gene (5 bases). V lost 4 bases and J lost 1, with 19 bases in between. This CDR3 spans 17 amino acids. From germline, CDR1 is MNHEY and CDR2 SMNVEV (reference sequence). The CDR3 DNA follows: TGTGCCAGCAGTTCGGGACGGGGGGACCCGGGGAACACTGAAGCTTTCTTT. It codes for CASSSGRGDPGNTEAFF.

The J gene is TRBJ1-2, the V gene TRBV28; TRBD1 matches at 9 bases. The CDR3 has 14 amino acids. The V gene's germline CDR1 is MDHEN and CDR2 SYDVKM. The ends lost 10 bases at V and 2 bases at J; junction bases unmatched: 8. The CDR3 nucleotides are TGTGCCACCGCTAACAGGGGGCAGAACTATGGCTACACCTTC. It is translated as CATANRGQNYGYTF.

This clone was found a few times. CDR3 loop: CASSQGTGGAAGELFF. Here the CDR3 DNA reads TGTGCCAGCAGCCAAGGAACAGGGGGCGCAGCCGGGGAGCTGTTTTTT. J is TRBJ2-2 and V is TRBV3-1 (or the pseudogene TRBV3-2), with 9 positions matching TRBD1. CDR1 is LGHDT and CDR2 is YNNKEL in the germline V gene (reference sequence). V shed 1 base, J shed 6 bases, and the junction held 6 bases outside the gene matches. This CDR3 contains 16 residues.

The rearrangement uses TRBV6-7 and TRBJ1-5, with D unclear. TRBV6-7 has ORF status, its function being uncertain. V dropped 7 bases and J dropped 3 bases, with 19 bases sitting between them. The CDR3 is 16 amino acids. The CDR3 is CASTQSGYKTNQPQHF. DNA for the CDR3: TGTGCCAGCACCCAATCGGGGTATAAAACCAATCAGCCCCAGCATTTT.

The chain is built from TRBV7-3 and TRBJ2-2, with unresolved D. Germline-derived CDR1 and CDR2 are SGHTA and FQGTGA. V lost 2 bases and J lost 6, with 10 bases in between. The CDR3 length is 14 residues. The CDR3 nucleotides read TGTGCCAGCAGCTTATTCCCGAGGTCCGGGGAGCTGTTTTTT. Translated: CASSLFPRSGELFF.

The chain couples TRBV5-1 to TRBJ1-1; 7 bases line up with TRBD1. The CDR3 runs to 15 residues. Germline CDR1 reads SGHRS; CDR2 reads YFSETQ. V was pared by 6 bases and J by 1 base, with 9 bases of the junction left unmatched. The CDR3 here is CASKIGTEGNTEAFF. In DNA, the CDR3 is TGCGCCAGCAAAATAGGGACAGAAGGGAACACTGAAGCTTTCTTT.

This clone was counted a few times. V gene TRBV7-6 combines with J gene TRBJ2-1; no clear D. The CDR3 has 14 residues. The V gene's germline CDR1 is SGHVS and CDR2 FNYEAQ. The V gene lost 1 base and the J gene lost 6 bases, with 10 bases spanning the gap. CDR3 sequence (DNA): TGTGCCAGCAGCTTAGAATTACTGATCAATGAGCAGTTCTTC. It is translated as CASSLELLINEQFF.